The 29 T cell receptor beta chains below come from one sample, sequenced in a study of PD-1 and CTLA-4 blockade in melanoma. Clones were read by immunoSEQ multiplex PCR, and TCRdb kept only the in-frame ones, dropping some. Of around 29,000 clones listed, 85% to 90% were seen once; the top ten hold about 8.1%. The sequencing here drew on CD8+ T cells from peripheral blood, taken before anti-PD-1 treatment. Receptors originate from a human donor with melanoma.

The chain has TRBV19 and TRBJ2-7, with TRBD2 identical over 9 bases. Germline V gene sequence: CDR1 LNHDA, CDR2 SQIVND (reference sequence). This CDR3 contains 14 residues. V dropped 4 bases and J dropped 7; count of bases not matched to a gene: 8. CDR3 protein: CASSTAGGAEEQYF. DNA of the CDR3: TGTGCCAGTAGTACAGCGGGAGGAGCAGAAGAGCAGTACTTC.

This clone was seen more than once but under ten times. V gene TRBV30 combines with J gene TRBJ1-5; D is ambiguous. Looked up from germline, CDR1 is GTSNPN and CDR2 is SVGIG (reference sequence). There are 13 residues in the CDR3. V shed 4 bases and J shed 2 bases, with 9 bases lying between them. CDR3: CAWKSGGNQPQHF. The CDR3 DNA sequence: TGTGCCTGGAAGAGTGGGGGCAATCAGCCCCAGCATTTT.

This clone has just one count. The chain recombines TRBV6-5 with TRBJ2-3, with 8 bases that match TRBD1. The ends lost 6 bases at V and 5 bases at J; junction bases unmatched: 4. This CDR3 comprises 13 residues. Germline CDR1 reads MNHEY; CDR2 reads SVGAGI. CDR3 sequence reads: CASRAGGEDTQYF. The CDR3 DNA follows: TGTGCCAGCAGGGCAGGGGGCGAAGATACGCAGTATTTT.

This chain joins TRBV27 and TRBJ1-5; the D is unclear. The germline V and J ends were trimmed by 3 bases and 5 bases, with 11 bases remaining between them. The CDR3 spans 14 residues. Germline CDR1 MNHEY, CDR2 SMNVEV (reference sequence). CDR3 sequence reads: CASSLVGNDQPQHF. CDR3 nucleotide sequence: TGTGCCAGCAGTTTGGTGGGGAACGATCAGCCCCAGCATTTT.

This clone has a handful of counts. This chain uses TRBV5-4 with TRBJ1-2; 8 positions agree with TRBD1. In germline, CDR1 is SGHNT, CDR2 YYREEE (reference sequence). Trimming removed 5 bases from V and 6 bases from J; junction bases left unmatched: 9. This CDR3 is built from 14 residues. The CDR3: CASSLQGAPNGYTF. The DNA of the CDR3 is TGTGCCAGCAGTCTTCAGGGGGCCCCCAATGGCTACACCTTC.

This clone showed up just once. One end of the junction is discordant with germline, which a read error may explain. V and J are TRBV28 and TRBJ2-7; perhaps D is TRBD1 or TRBD2 (5 bases each). This CDR3 region has 13 residues. CDR1 and CDR2 from the germline V gene are MDHEN and SYDVKM. CDR3: CASSPDHPEWGIF. In nucleotides, the CDR3 is TGTGCCAGCAGTCCGGATCATCCAGAGTGGGGGATCTTC.

The genes are TRBV7-8 and TRBJ2-7, with D possibly matching TRBD2 (6 bases). CDR1 is SGHVS, CDR2 FQNEAQ, per germline. This CDR3 comprises 15 residues. V lost 4 bases and J lost 7, with 20 bases in between. The CDR3 nucleotides read TGTGCCAGCAGCTCCCGGGACTTCTTCTTGGGGGAGCAGTACTTC. Its translation: CASSSRDFFLGEQYF.

This chain uses TRBV19 with TRBJ2-1; D uncertain. Trimming removed 4 bases from V and 4 bases from J, with 8 bases in between. Germline V gene lookup returns CDR1 LNHDA and CDR2 SQIVND (reference sequence). The CDR3 runs 13 residues. The CDR3 nucleotides read TGTGCCAGTAGTACGACCGCATACAATGAGCAGTTCTTC. Residues: CASSTTAYNEQFF.

The V call is TRBV28, the J call TRBJ2-5; 9 nucleotides align to TRBD1. Looked up from germline, CDR1 is MDHEN and CDR2 is SYDVKM. The V and J ends lost 6 bases and 5 bases, in that order; junction bases with no gene match: 10. CDR3 size: 15 residues. CDR3 residues: CASRPGQGSIETQYF. CDR3 nucleotides: TGTGCCAGCAGGCCGGGACAGGGCTCTATTGAGACCCAGTACTTC.

J is TRBJ2-5 and V is TRBV5-1; TRBD2 aligns across 11 bases. The V segment lost 7 bases and the J segment 5 bases; nucleotides outside the gene matches: 10. CDR3 length: 15 amino acids. The germline gives CDR1 SGHRS, CDR2 YFSETQ. CDR3 nucleotides: TGCGCCAGCTCCCCGTCTAGCGGGAGGTATGAGACCCAGTACTTC. Protein sequence: CASSPSSGRYETQYF. Complete variable domain (other parts from reference TRBV5-1 and TRBJ2-5): KAGVTQTPRYLIKTRGQQVTLSCSPISGHRSVSWYQQTPGQGLQFLFEYFSETQRNKGNFPGRFSGRQFSNSRSEMNVSTLELGDSALYLCASSPSSGRYETQYFGPGTRLLVL.

The chain couples TRBV6-5 to TRBJ2-1; 10 nucleotides line up with TRBD2. Trimming removed 2 bases from V and 9 bases from J; junction bases left unmatched: 7. Germline CDR1 is MNHEY and CDR2 is SVGAGI. This CDR3 has 15 residues. The CDR3 reads CASSYKRGGKIEQFF. In DNA, the CDR3 is TGTGCCAGCAGTTACAAGCGGGGGGGCAAGATTGAGCAGTTCTTC.

The chain combines TRBV6-2 or TRBV6-3 with TRBJ2-7, with 9 bases lining up with TRBD1. V was pared by 6 bases and J by 0 bases, with 9 bases of the junction left unmatched. The CDR3 length is 16 residues. Germline-derived CDR1 and CDR2 are MNHEY and SVGEGT. The CDR3 here is CASSPFGTGLSYEQYF. CDR3 nucleotide sequence: TGTGCCAGCAGCCCCTTCGGGACAGGGCTCTCCTACGAGCAGTACTTC.

This chain connects TRBV7-9 to TRBJ2-2; D may be TRBD1 (6 bases). Germline V gene data show CDR1 as SEHNR and CDR2 as FQNEAQ (reference sequence). The CDR3 has 14 residues. V lost 2 bases and J lost 4, with 8 bases in between. For the CDR3, the DNA is TGTGCCAGCAGCTTACAGGGGAGCACCGGGGAGCTGTTTTTT. This sequence encodes CASSLQGSTGELFF.

V is TRBV29-1 and J is TRBJ2-1; D is tentatively TRBD1 or TRBD2 (5 bases each). From germline, CDR1 is SQVTM and CDR2 ANQGSEA. The V end lost 8 bases, the J end lost 4 bases, and 15 bases lay between the germline ends. The CDR3 extends over 13 amino acids. DNA for the CDR3: TGCAGCATAAGGGACCTATCTTACAATGAGCAGTTCTTC. It codes for CSIRDLSYNEQFF.

The chain employs TRBV28 and TRBJ2-1; D uncertain. The CDR3 has 14 amino acids. Germline-derived CDR1 and CDR2 are MDHEN and SYDVKM. V dropped 4 bases and J dropped 3 bases, with 10 bases sitting between them. The CDR3 here is CASSSGFNYNEQFF. As DNA, the CDR3 is TGTGCCAGCAGTTCTGGGTTTAACTACAATGAGCAGTTCTTC.

The sample holds a few counts of this clone. The V call is TRBV7-6, the J call TRBJ2-7; 8 bases map to TRBD2. From germline, CDR1 is SGHVS and CDR2 FNYEAQ. Germline trimming cut 1 base from V and 6 bases from J; bases unmatched to any gene: 11. The CDR3 is 16 residues long. For the CDR3, the DNA is TGTGCCAGCAGCTTAGGTAGCGGGACTCTTGGCGGCGAGCAGTACTTC. Its protein product is CASSLGSGTLGGEQYF.

The chain combines TRBV7-9 with TRBJ1-2; D uncertain. Germline V gives CDR1 SEHNR, CDR2 FQNEAQ (reference sequence). The CDR3 has 15 amino acids. V lost 2 bases, J lost 0 bases, and 10 bases lay in between. CDR3 sequence reads: CASSLRDRANYGYTF. The CDR3 DNA reads TGTGCCAGCAGCTTACGAGACCGCGCTAACTATGGCTACACCTTC.

This clone was found once. The rearrangement joins TRBV30 to TRBJ1-2; D ambiguous. This CDR3 has 14 residues. Trimming stripped 0 bases from V and 4 bases from J, with 12 bases between. CDR1 and CDR2 (germline): GTSNPN, SVGIG (reference sequence). The CDR3 bases are TGTGCCTGGAGTGTAGGGCCAAAGGGCTATGGCTACACCTTC. Amino acids: CAWSVGPKGYGYTF.

This clone was recorded only once. V usage is TRBV27 and J usage is TRBJ2-7, with 7 nucleotides matching TRBD1. Trimming removed 6 bases from V and 3 bases from J; junction bases left unmatched: 8. The CDR3 loop spans 14 amino acids. Germline V gene data show CDR1 as MNHEY and CDR2 as SMNVEV (reference sequence). In nucleotides, the CDR3 is TGTGCCAGCAGGGAGCCGGGACAGAACTACGAGCAGTACTTC. Amino acid sequence: CASREPGQNYEQYF.

V is TRBV2 and J is TRBJ1-2, with D hard to call. The ends were cut back, 8 bases at V and 2 bases at J, with 12 bases in the middle. This CDR3 region has 13 residues. Germline values: CDR1 SNHLY, CDR2 FYNNEI. The CDR3: CASPHLTNYGYTF. The CDR3 DNA follows: TGTGCCAGCCCACATCTCACAAACTATGGCTACACCTTC.

The chain uses TRBV28 and TRBJ2-4; TRBD2 might be the D (6 bases). V shed 5 bases and J shed 4 bases, with 15 bases lying between them. This CDR3 spans 15 amino acids. In germline, CDR1 is MDHEN, CDR2 SYDVKM. The CDR3: CASSPLETSKNIQYF. CDR3 sequence (DNA): TGTGCCAGCAGTCCTTTAGAGACTAGTAAAAACATTCAGTACTTC.

This clone was recorded only once. CDR3 nucleotide sequence: TGTGCCAGTAGTATAGGTGGAGTCGGGGGCAATCAGCCCCAGCATTTT. Translating it yields CASSIGGVGGNQPQHF. V gene TRBV19 combines with J gene TRBJ1-5; D unclear. Between the trimmed V and J ends, which lost 1 base and 2 bases, there was a span of 12 bases. The CDR3 spans 16 residues. Looked up from germline, CDR1 is LNHDA and CDR2 is SQIVND (reference sequence).

The rearrangement joins TRBV3-1 (or the pseudogene TRBV3-2) to TRBJ2-6, with 8 bases fitting TRBD2. The ends lost 2 bases at V and 2 bases at J; junction bases unmatched: 17. CDR3 length: 21 amino acids. In germline, CDR1 is LGHDT, CDR2 YNNKEL (reference sequence). The CDR3 here is CASSQTVLGAGEGPGANVLTF. In DNA, the CDR3 is TGTGCCAGCAGCCAAACAGTCCTGGGAGCGGGAGAGGGACCTGGGGCCAACGTCCTGACTTTC.

This clone showed up just a few times. The CDR3 DNA reads as TGTGCCAGCAGTTTAACAGGGCCATCCTACGAGCAGTACTTC. Translation: CASSLTGPSYEQYF. V and J are TRBV27 and TRBJ2-7, with D maybe TRBD1 (6 bases). The CDR3 totals 14 residues. Trimming stripped 2 bases from V and 1 base from J, with 9 bases between. Germline V gives CDR1 MNHEY, CDR2 SMNVEV (reference sequence).

This clone was counted a few times. V gene TRBV6-5 combines with J gene TRBJ2-7; D uncertain. Germline loops: CDR1 MNHEY, CDR2 SVGAGI. Between the trimmed V and J ends, which lost 0 bases and 0 bases, there was a span of 6 bases. The CDR3 contains 14 residues. The CDR3 region is CASSYSASSYEQYF. CDR3 nucleotides: TGTGCCAGCAGTTACTCCGCCAGCTCCTACGAGCAGTACTTC.

The CDR3 here is CASGLETHTDTQYF. The CDR3 nucleotides read TGTGCTAGTGGTTTGGAGACCCACACAGATACGCAGTATTTT. The rearrangement links TRBV12-5 to TRBJ2-3; D unresolved. The V and J ends lost 1 base and 2 bases respectively, with 7 bases between them. This CDR3 has 14 residues. Germline CDR1 LGHNT, CDR2 FRNRAP.

The table lists this clone with a count of one. V usage is TRBV9 and J usage is TRBJ1-4; no clear D. With 4 bases removed from V and 8 bases from J, the gap between germline ends came to 15 bases. Germline assignment: CDR1 SGDLS and CDR2 YYNGEE. The CDR3 length is 14 residues. Here the CDR3 DNA reads TGTGCCAGCAGCCCCCTCCCTAGTCGGGAAAAACTGTTTTTT. Protein product: CASSPLPSREKLFF.

This chain links TRBV6-1 with TRBJ1-1; possibly TRBD1 for D (5 bases). V lost 5 bases and J lost 11, with 15 bases in between. CDR3 length: 12 amino acids. Germline V lookup: CDR1 MNHNS, CDR2 SASEGT. The CDR3 DNA is TGTGCCAGCAGTTTCGGGGGGGAATCTGCTTTCTTT. Translating it yields CASSFGGESAFF.

This clone has a single count. The V call is TRBV27, the J call TRBJ1-2; D is unclear. V gave up 8 bases and J gave up 4 bases, with 11 bases separating them. Germline V gives CDR1 MNHEY, CDR2 SMNVEV (reference sequence). The CDR3 consists of 12 residues. CDR3 amino acids: CASFQASYGYTF. In DNA, the CDR3 is TGTGCCAGCTTCCAGGCTTCCTATGGCTACACCTTC.